These 30 T cell receptor beta chains were sequenced from one sample in a study of T cells in localized non-small cell lung cancer. Assay: immunoSEQ multiplex PCR; the TCRdb copy retains only in-frame clones and omits some. The sample records over a thousand clones, roughly 21% being singletons. This material consisted of normal lung tissue next to the tumor, taken before any cancer treatment. The receptors derive from a male donor older than 55 with stage I lung adenocarcinoma.

The chain couples TRBV30 to TRBJ1-2, with D unclear. V was trimmed by 8 bases and J by 3 bases, leaving 16 bases between them. This CDR3 comprises 13 residues. Germline V gives CDR1 GTSNPN, CDR2 SVGIG (reference sequence). Here the CDR3 DNA reads TGTGCCCGGGTGAGGCCAGTTGACTATGGCTACACCTTC. This sequence encodes CARVRPVDYGYTF.

This clone is medium-sized in the sample. The chain links TRBV11-3 to TRBJ2-5; tentatively, D is TRBD2 (6 bases). This CDR3 has 15 amino acids. The V and J ends lost 1 base and 4 bases respectively, with 13 bases between them. Germline V gene sequence: CDR1 SGHNT, CDR2 YENEEA. CDR3 amino acids: CASSLGSSETETQYF. The CDR3 bases are TGTGCCAGCAGCTTAGGATCTAGCGAAACAGAGACCCAGTACTTC. Filled out from reference TRBV11-3 and TRBJ2-5, the complete variable domain reads EAGVVQSPRYKIIEKKQPVAFWCNPISGHNTLYWYLQNLGQGPELLIRYENEEAVDDSQLPKDRFSAERLKGVDSTLKIQPAELGDSAVYLCASSLGSSETETQYFGPGTRLLVL.

V is TRBV18 and J is TRBJ1-2; the match to TRBD1 covers 7 bases. The CDR3 has 14 amino acids. Germline lookup yields CDR1 KGHSH and CDR2 LQKENI. V was clipped by 8 bases and J by 4 bases; unmatched bases: 10. The CDR3 coding sequence is TGTGCCAGCCATCCGACAGGGCAGCTCTATGGCTACACCTTC. Its protein product is CASHPTGQLYGYTF.

This clone has just a few counts. The rearrangement links TRBV9 to TRBJ2-1; 7 bases are shared with TRBD2. V lost 0 bases, J lost 8 bases, and 8 bases stayed unmatched. The CDR3 consists of 15 residues. Germline V gene sequence: CDR1 SGDLS, CDR2 YYNGEE. CDR3 in amino acids: CASSVAGGIRDEQFF. The DNA for the CDR3 is TGTGCCAGCAGCGTAGCGGGGGGTATTCGCGATGAGCAGTTCTTC.

This clone was seen more than once but under ten times. V gene TRBV6-7 combines with J gene TRBJ1-1; a weak D match, TRBD1 (6 bases). TRBV6-7 is an ORF, and what it does is uncertain. The CDR3 runs 11 residues. Trimming left V 7 bases short and J 8 bases short, with 11 bases between. In DNA, the CDR3 is TGTGCCAGCACCCAGGGGACAGAAGCTTTCTTT. Translated, it gives CASTQGTEAFF.

The chain combines TRBV6-8 with TRBJ1-5; no firm D call. The CDR3 has 14 residues. Trimming stripped 6 bases from V and 9 bases from J, with 18 bases between. The germline V gene has CDR1 MNHGY and CDR2 SAAAGT. This CDR3 is CASSLGRQFGPQHF. In DNA, the CDR3 is TGTGCCAGCAGCCTCGGACGGCAGTTTGGGCCCCAGCATTTT.

The V call is TRBV6-8, the J call TRBJ1-1; D is unclear. CDR3 length equals 14 residues. CDR1 and CDR2 from the germline V gene are MNHGY and SAAAGT. V lost 10 bases, J lost 0 bases, and 15 bases lay in between. DNA of the CDR3: TGTGCCATCAGCGCGATTAACTTGAACACTGAAGCTTTCTTT. The encoded protein is CAISAINLNTEAFF.

This clone was seen a few times. The chain uses TRBV11-3 and TRBJ1-4; perhaps TRBD1 as D (5 bases). Between the trimmed V and J ends, which lost 3 bases and 4 bases, there was a span of 12 bases. The CDR3 consists of 15 residues. In germline, CDR1 is SGHNT, CDR2 YENEEA. For the CDR3, the DNA is TGTGCCAGCAGCTTGGAGGGGCGGAATAATGAAAAACTGTTTTTT. This encodes CASSLEGRNNEKLFF.

The genes are TRBV29-1 and TRBJ1-1; 7 bases fit TRBD1. CDR1 and CDR2 (germline): SQVTM, ANQGSEA. With V trimmed by 7 bases and J by 1 base, 3 bases remained unmatched. The CDR3 is made up of 12 amino acids. The CDR3 region has the DNA TGCAGCGCCAGACAGGGGAACACTGAAGCTTTCTTT. Protein: CSARQGNTEAFF.

The gene calls are TRBV14 and TRBJ1-4; D uncertain. V was shortened by 4 bases and J by 2 bases, with 11 bases between the two germline ends. CDR1 SGHDN and CDR2 FVKESK come from the germline V gene. The CDR3 is 15 residues long. CDR3 sequence reads: CASSRGRATNEKLFF. The CDR3 nucleotides read TGTGCCAGCAGCCGGGGAAGGGCGACTAATGAAAAACTGTTTTTT.

The rearrangement uses TRBV6-8 and TRBJ1-6; TRBD1 might be the D (5 bases). Germline CDR1 and CDR2: MNHGY and SAAAGT. The CDR3 consists of 14 residues. The V end lost 6 bases, the J end lost 8 bases, and 14 bases lay between the germline ends. CDR3 DNA sequence: TGTGCCAGCAGATTCCAGGGAAACGATTCACCCCTCCACTTT. This translates into CASRFQGNDSPLHF.

The chain uses TRBV6-8 and TRBJ1-6; tentatively, D is TRBD1 (5 bases). The CDR3 covers 14 residues. The ends were cut back, 6 bases at V and 6 bases at J, with 12 bases in the middle. Germline V gene lookup returns CDR1 MNHGY and CDR2 SAAAGT. The CDR3 bases are TGTGCCAGCAGAAACGGGCAGGGTAATTCACCCCTCCACTTT. Encoded protein: CASRNGQGNSPLHF.

This clone has more than one count but fewer than ten. The CDR3 reads CASSFNKGSSKETQYF. The CDR3 coding sequence is TGTGCCAGCAGTTTCAACAAGGGCTCGTCAAAAGAGACCCAGTACTTC. The V call is TRBV6-8, the J call TRBJ2-5; D not resolved. CDR3 size: 16 residues. Between the trimmed V and J ends, which lost 4 bases and 3 bases, there was a span of 18 bases. Germline V CDR1 and CDR2: MNHGY, SAAAGT.

The genes are TRBV11-3 and TRBJ1-1, with D perhaps matching TRBD1 (6 bases). The CDR3 spans 14 residues. CDR1 and CDR2 from the germline V gene are SGHNT and YENEEA. The V end was cut by 5 bases, the J end by 4 bases, with 14 bases between. The CDR3 loop reads CASSTTRGATEAFF. DNA for the CDR3: TGTGCCAGCAGCACAACGCGGGGGGCCACTGAAGCTTTCTTT.

This clone has a handful of counts. This chain connects TRBV9 to TRBJ1-6, with unresolved D. CDR3 size: 14 residues. Trimming cost V 5 bases and J 6 bases, with 12 bases left between them. Germline V gene sequence: CDR1 SGDLS, CDR2 YYNGEE. Written as DNA, the CDR3 is TGTGCCAGCAGTGATGAGGGAGTTAATTCACCCCTCCACTTT. It encodes CASSDEGVNSPLHF. Full variable domain (rest looked up from reference TRBV9 and TRBJ1-6): DSGVTQTPKHLITATGQRVTLRCSPRSGDLSVYWYQQSLDQGLQFLIQYYNGEERAKGNILERFSAQQFPDLHSELNLSSLELGDSALYFCASSDEGVNSPLHFGNGTRLTVT.

This chain uses TRBV5-1 with TRBJ1-5, with 7 bases lining up with TRBD1. Germline V gene lookup returns CDR1 SGHRS and CDR2 YFSETQ. The CDR3 is 16 residues long. The ends lost 0 bases at V and 6 bases at J; junction bases unmatched: 9. The CDR3: CASSLAPGQATQPQHF. The DNA of the CDR3 is TGCGCCAGCAGCTTGGCCCCCGGACAGGCAACTCAGCCCCAGCATTTT.

This rearrangement joins TRBV28 to TRBJ1-6, with TRBD1 matching 9 bases. The CDR3 is 14 residues long. Per the germline V gene, CDR1 is MDHEN and CDR2 is SYDVKM. V lost 6 bases, J lost 10 bases, and 7 bases stayed unmatched. The CDR3 reads CASSLRQGDSPLHF. The CDR3 DNA follows: TGTGCCAGCAGCCTCAGACAGGGGGACTCACCCCTCCACTTT. Together with reference TRBV28 and TRBJ1-6, the CDR3 gives the full variable domain: DVKVTQSSRYLVKRTGEKVFLECVQDMDHENMFWYRQDPGLGLRLIYFSYDVKMKEKGDIPEGYSVSREKKERFSLILESASTNQTSMYLCASSLRQGDSPLHFGNGTRLTVT.

This chain links TRBV28 with TRBJ1-2; 7 positions match TRBD1. This CDR3 has 15 amino acids. Trimming took 6 bases from V and 7 from J; bases not matched to a gene: 14. CDR1 is MDHEN, CDR2 SYDVKM, per germline. CDR3 sequence reads: CASRARGEIGIGYTF. The CDR3 DNA reads TGTGCCAGCAGAGCCAGGGGGGAAATAGGCATTGGCTACACCTTC.

This rearrangement joins TRBV18 to TRBJ1-3; D is uncertain. The CDR3 runs 16 residues. Germline values: CDR1 KGHSH, CDR2 LQKENI. The V and J ends lost 0 bases and 2 bases respectively, with 11 bases between them. The CDR3 is CASSPPTGLPGNTIYF. The CDR3 DNA reads as TGTGCCAGCTCACCACCGACCGGTTTGCCTGGAAACACCATATATTTT.

For the CDR3, the DNA is TGTGCCAGCTCACCAGGTCCAGGGGGAGACTATGGCTACACCTTC. It translates to CASSPGPGGDYGYTF. The V gene is TRBV18, the J gene TRBJ1-2; 7 nucleotides match TRBD1. This CDR3 spans 15 amino acids. V trimming: 2 bases; J trimming: 3 bases; junction bases outside the gene matches: 6. From germline, CDR1 is KGHSH and CDR2 LQKENI.

This clone turned up a few times. The chain has TRBV6-8 and TRBJ2-7; no reliable D call. There are 14 residues in the CDR3. Germline values: CDR1 MNHGY, CDR2 SAAAGT. Trimming removed 0 bases from V and 6 bases from J, with 12 bases in between. In DNA form, the CDR3 reads TGTGCCAGCAGTTACTCGATTCACACGGGCGAGCAGTACTTC. This codes for CASSYSIHTGEQYF.

The J gene is TRBJ2-3, the V gene TRBV19; 12 bases fit TRBD2. Trimming at V came to 4 bases and at J to 4 bases, leaving 9 bases not matched to a gene. Germline-derived CDR1 and CDR2 are LNHDA and SQIVND (reference sequence). This CDR3 has 17 residues. The CDR3, as DNA: TGTGCCAGTAGTAGTAGCACTAGCGGGGGGTACTCAGATACGCAGTATTTT. As protein: CASSSSTSGGYSDTQYF.

The V and J genes are TRBV28 and TRBJ2-1; 13 positions match TRBD2. This CDR3 is 16 amino acids long. CDR1 and CDR2 (germline): MDHEN, SYDVKM. V gave up 6 bases and J gave up 1 base; unmatched junction bases: 3. CDR3 sequence reads: CASRTSGGASYNEQFF. CDR3 bases: TGTGCCAGCAGAACTAGCGGGGGGGCTTCCTACAATGAGCAGTTCTTC.

This sequence joins TRBV9 and TRBJ1-1, with 8 positions matching TRBD1. The CDR3 length is 15 residues. Germline V gene data show CDR1 as SGDLS and CDR2 as YYNGEE. The V and J ends lost 4 bases and 1 base, in that order; junction bases with no gene match: 6. The CDR3 DNA reads as TGTGCCAGCAGCCCAAGGGACAGGACGAACACTGAAGCTTTCTTT. Translated: CASSPRDRTNTEAFF.

The rearrangement uses TRBV19 and TRBJ1-2, with 9 positions matching TRBD1. This CDR3 is built from 14 residues. Germline lookup yields CDR1 LNHDA and CDR2 SQIVND (reference sequence). J lost 6 bases, V lost 4 bases, and 6 bases had no gene match. CDR3 protein: CASSTPGQGHGYTF. The CDR3 coding sequence is TGTGCCAGTAGTACTCCGGGACAGGGCCATGGCTACACCTTC.

This clone has just a few counts. The gene calls are TRBV2 and TRBJ1-6, with D hard to call. This CDR3 comprises 13 residues. Germline CDR1 reads SNHLY; CDR2 reads FYNNEI. Trimming shortened V by 3 bases and J by 10 bases, and 10 bases separated the two germline ends. The CDR3 nucleotides read TGTGCCAGCAGTGAGCAGGAAGGATCACCCCTCCACTTT. It translates to CASSEQEGSPLHF.

A few counts support this clone. The chain employs TRBV28 and TRBJ1-5; 8 bases are shared with TRBD1. The V gene end was trimmed by 2 bases and the J gene end by 6 bases; junction bases not matched to a gene: 3. Germline V gene sequence: CDR1 MDHEN, CDR2 SYDVKM. The CDR3 sequence is 14 residues long. CDR3 bases: TGTGCCAGCAGTTTACCGACAGGGGTTCAGCCCCAGCATTTT. Translated: CASSLPTGVQPQHF.

The chain couples TRBV11-3 to TRBJ2-3; TRBD2 matches 10 bases. Germline V gene sequence: CDR1 SGHNT, CDR2 YENEEA. V gave up 4 bases and J gave up 1 base; unmatched junction bases: 2. This CDR3 is built from 15 residues. As DNA, the CDR3 is TGTGCCAGCAGCTCCGGGACTAGCGGCACAGATACGCAGTATTTT. Its protein product is CASSSGTSGTDTQYF.

The chain carries TRBV28 and TRBJ2-5; D is unclear. Trimming removed 10 bases at V and 5 bases at J, with 17 bases between. This CDR3 is 13 amino acids long. CDR1 is MDHEN and CDR2 is SYDVKM in the germline V gene. The CDR3 protein is CATLGTSWETQYF. DNA of the CDR3: TGTGCCACTCTAGGAACGTCCTGGGAGACCCAGTACTTC. Variable domain in full (rest from reference TRBV28 and TRBJ2-5): DVKVTQSSRYLVKRTGEKVFLECVQDMDHENMFWYRQDPGLGLRLIYFSYDVKMKEKGDIPEGYSVSREKKERFSLILESASTNQTSMYLCATLGTSWETQYFGPGTRLLVL.

In this sample, this clone turned up a few times. The gene calls are TRBV28 and TRBJ2-4; 8 bases fit TRBD1. The CDR3 consists of 17 residues. Per the germline V gene, CDR1 is MDHEN and CDR2 is SYDVKM. The V segment lost 2 bases and the J segment 0 bases; nucleotides outside the gene matches: 6. The chain's CDR3 is CASSLGDRRLAKNIQYF. As DNA, the CDR3 is TGTGCCAGCAGTTTAGGGGACAGGCGACTAGCCAAAAACATTCAGTACTTC.